This TCR beta chain was retrieved from a study of radiation and T cells in renal cell carcinoma. The CDR3 contains 17 residues. The ends were cut back, 0 bases at V and 0 bases at J, with 16 bases in the middle. The V gene's germline CDR1 is GTSNPN and CDR2 SVGIG (reference sequence). As for time point: baseline pretreatment blood. Treatment denoted: 15 Gy SBRT to primary tumor, nephrectomy 4 weeks later. The repertoire was sequenced with immunoSEQ multiplex PCR; TCRdb's copy has only in-frame clones and lacks some. Among more than 140,000 clones listed, around four fifths were seen once. The receptor was isolated from a woman aged 45 to 65 with renal cell carcinoma. The chain couples TRBV30 to TRBJ2-3, with D tentatively TRBD1 (5 bases). Sequences were derived from blood, sampled from a patient whose treatment included radiotherapy and nephrectomy. The CDR3 sequence: CAWSVPLQGYSTDTQYF. In DNA form, the CDR3 reads TGTGCCTGGAGTGTGCCCCTCCAGGGCTATAGCACAGATACGCAGTATTTT.